One and the same sample provided the 12 T cell receptor beta chains below, sequenced in a study of cytomegalovirus exposure and HLA in healthy donors (dated by TCRdb to about 2017). The library was built by means of the immunoSEQ multiplex PCR assay. For the multiplex PCR, a mixture combining 60 forward primers for TCR Vbeta segments and 13 reverse primers for TCR Jbeta segments was used. Drawn from immuneACCESS, this table holds only the in-frame rearrangements with V and J called that TCRdb kept. Clones are partly lost; checked studies trace under half to an unresolved V gene and leave the rest unexplained. The sample records around 150,000 clones, around 70% of which are singletons. The top ten hold 4.7% of the sample. The sample taken for sequencing was PBMCs. The receptors were gathered from a man between 18 and 35 years old in good health and CMV-seropositive.

This clone was detected only a few times. One end of the junction varies from germline; a read error may be responsible. The genes are TRBV5-1 and TRBJ2-2; 8 bases map to TRBD2. The CDR3 length is 16 residues. Germline-derived CDR1 and CDR2 are SGHRS and YFSETQ. In nucleotides, the CDR3 is TGCGCCAGCAGCCCCCGGGAGGGGGGGAACTCCGGGGAGCTGTTTTTT. Its protein is CASSPREGGNSGELFF.

V is TRBV7-8 and J is TRBJ2-1; 14 bases line up with TRBD2. Unmatched junction bases numbered 8, after V lost 5 bases and J lost 8 bases. CDR1 and CDR2 (germline): SGHVS, FQNEAQ. The CDR3 has 16 residues. CDR3 in amino acids: CASSPYGTSGSYEQFF. CDR3 coding DNA: TGTGCCAGCAGCCCGTATGGGACTAGCGGGAGCTATGAGCAGTTCTTC.

The rearrangement joins TRBV6-1 to TRBJ1-2; no firm D call. V lost 6 bases and J 1 base, leaving 15 bases between the germline ends. Looked up from germline, CDR1 is MNHNS and CDR2 is SASEGT. There are 15 residues in the CDR3. CDR3 protein: CASSQVAQINYGYTF. The CDR3 nucleotides read TGTGCCAGCAGCCAAGTCGCACAGATTAACTATGGCTACACCTTC.

The rearrangement joins TRBV6-1 to TRBJ1-1, with unresolved D. The germline V gene encodes CDR1 MNHNS and CDR2 SASEGT. CDR3 length: 13 residues. The germline V and J ends were trimmed by 5 bases and 5 bases, with 12 bases remaining between them. CDR3 in amino acids: CASSSGGLTEAFF. Here the CDR3 DNA reads TGTGCCAGCAGTTCGGGCGGGTTGACTGAAGCTTTCTTT.

The sample holds many counts of this clone. The chain employs TRBV19 and TRBJ1-4; 7 nucleotides match TRBD1. Germline CDR1 reads LNHDA; CDR2 reads SQIVND (reference sequence). The CDR3 sequence is 12 residues long. The J segment lost 6 bases and the V segment lost 8 bases, leaving 3 bases of the junction unmatched. As DNA, the CDR3 is TGTGCCAGTGCCGGGACAGATGAAAAACTGTTTTTT. Amino acid sequence: CASAGTDEKLFF. Combining the CDR3 with reference TRBV19 and TRBJ1-4 gives the whole variable domain DGGITQSPKYLFRKEGQNVTLSCEQNLNHDAMYWYRQDPGQGLRLIYYSQIVNDFQKGDIAEGYSVSREKKESFPLTVTSAQKNPTAFYLCASAGTDEKLFFGSGTQLSVL.

The V gene is TRBV5-6, the J gene TRBJ1-3, with D unclear. The CDR3 runs 15 residues. Germline V gene sequence: CDR1 SGHDT, CDR2 YYEEEE. Trimming cost V 1 base and J 0 bases, with 8 bases left between them. The CDR3 loop reads CASSLPRSSGNTIYF. The CDR3 nucleotides are TGTGCCAGCAGCTTGCCCAGGTCCTCTGGAAACACCATATATTTT.

The chain joins TRBV5-1 to TRBJ2-5; 15 bases agree with TRBD2. The CDR3 sequence is 15 residues long. V dropped 3 bases and J dropped 6; count of bases not matched to a gene: 3. CDR1 and CDR2 from the germline V gene are SGHRS and YFSETQ. The CDR3 spells CASSSGTSGGQTQYF. CDR3 DNA: TGCGCCAGCAGCTCGGGGACTAGCGGGGGGCAGACCCAGTACTTC.

The J gene is TRBJ2-7, the V gene TRBV10-2; 10 bases match TRBD2. Looked up from germline, CDR1 is WSHSY and CDR2 is SAAADI. This CDR3 is built from 16 residues. J lost 4 bases, V lost 0 bases, and 6 bases had no gene match. The CDR3 spells CASSESSGRELYEQYV. CDR3 coding DNA: TGCGCCAGCAGTGAGTCGAGCGGGAGGGAACTATACGAGCAGTACGTC.

The chain has TRBV11-2 and TRBJ2-5, with D tentatively TRBD1 (6 bases). Germline assignment: CDR1 SGHAT and CDR2 FQNNGV. Trimming cost V 2 bases and J 4 bases, with 20 bases left between them. CDR3 length: 17 residues. Written as DNA, the CDR3 is TGTGCCAGCAGCTTAAAACGGGACACCAGGGCGAGAGAGACCCAGTACTTC. Translating it yields CASSLKRDTRARETQYF.

V gene TRBV6-5 combines with J gene TRBJ2-2, with D unresolved. The V gene's germline CDR1 is MNHEY and CDR2 SVGAGI. The CDR3 extends over 15 amino acids. Trimming stripped 6 bases from V and 1 base from J, with 12 bases between. As DNA, the CDR3 is TGTGCCAGCAGGGTCCGGCAGGTGAACACCGGGGAGCTGTTTTTT. Its protein product is CASRVRQVNTGELFF.

The rearrangement links TRBV2 to TRBJ2-6; TRBD1 agrees at 7 bases. V trimming: 6 bases; J trimming: 1 base; junction bases outside the gene matches: 6. The germline gives CDR1 SNHLY, CDR2 FYNNEI. The CDR3 length is 16 residues. In DNA form, the CDR3 reads TGTGCCAGCAGCTTTACAGGGGCTTCTGGGGCCAACGTCCTGACTTTC. Its protein product is CASSFTGASGANVLTF.

This clone was counted between two and nine times. The CDR3 DNA reads TGTGCCAGCAGCTTAGCACAGTCAGAAGCTTTCTTT. It is translated as CASSLAQSEAFF. This chain links TRBV5-4 with TRBJ1-1; D gene unclear. The CDR3 extends over 12 amino acids. In germline, CDR1 is SGHNT, CDR2 YYREEE (reference sequence). V lost 2 bases, J lost 8 bases, and 10 bases lay in between.